Presented here are 8 T cell receptor beta chains from one specimen sequenced in a study of T cells in Graves' hyperthyroidism and ophthalmopathy. Researchers amplified the TCR beta CDR3 regions from RNA transcripts. With the HTBI primer set, the TCR CDR3 went through a first round of RT-PCR. Each CDR3 protein is one row after TCRdb ran MiXCR on the multiplex PCR reads. In the table there are about 360,000 distinct CDR3 sequences, about 13% of which are singletons. Material: blood. The receptors stem from a woman younger than 30 with Graves' hyperthyroidism.

This clonotype appeared many times. The rearrangement links TRBV11-3 to TRBJ2-1; 7 positions agree with TRBD2. From germline, CDR1 is SGHNT and CDR2 YENEEA. CDR3 size: 14 residues. V shed 5 bases, J shed 3 bases, and the junction held 4 bases outside the gene matches. CDR3 DNA: TGTGCCAGCAGCCAGGCGGGGGTCTACAATGAGCAGTTCTTC. Its protein is CASSQAGVYNEQFF.

The chain recombines TRBV14 with TRBJ2-1, with 15 bases lining up with TRBD2. The ends lost 6 bases at V and 0 bases at J; junction bases unmatched: 6. Germline lookup yields CDR1 SGHDN and CDR2 FVKESK. The CDR3 extends over 18 amino acids. The CDR3 DNA follows: TGTGCCAGCAGTTTCGGACTAGCGGGAGGGTTCTCCTACAATGAGCAGTTCTTC. It encodes CASSFGLAGGFSYNEQFF.

The chain is built from TRBV6-5 and TRBJ2-5, with D perhaps TRBD1 (5 bases). Trimming shortened V by 1 base and J by 5 bases, and 8 bases separated the two germline ends. CDR1 and CDR2 from the germline V gene are MNHEY and SVGAGI. The CDR3 is 13 amino acids. The DNA for the CDR3 is TGTGCCAGCAGTTACTACACAGGCGAGACCCAGTACTTC. Its protein is CASSYYTGETQYF.

This clonotype turned up a few times. The chain joins TRBV27 to TRBJ2-1, with D possibly being TRBD1 (6 bases). Germline V gene sequence: CDR1 MNHEY, CDR2 SMNVEV (reference sequence). The CDR3 loop spans 17 amino acids. Trimming stripped 5 bases from V and 0 bases from J, with 17 bases between. CDR3 DNA: TGTGCCAGCAGTGCGCCGGGACACTCCAGCTCCTACAATGAGCAGTTCTTC. Its translation is CASSAPGHSSSYNEQFF.

This clonotype has ten or more counts. The chain recombines TRBV6-1 with TRBJ1-2; no clear D gene. Trimming left V 5 bases short and J 3 bases short, with 25 bases between. Germline V gives CDR1 MNHNS, CDR2 SASEGT. There are 18 residues in the CDR3. CDR3 DNA sequence: TGTGCCAGCAGTTACCGAGAGGAGGACGCCCGCCCCTACTATGGCTACACCTTC. It encodes CASSYREEDARPYYGYTF.

This clonotype was seen repeatedly, ten times or more. The CDR3 loop reads CASSEYRLTDTQYF. In nucleotides, the CDR3 is TGTGCCAGCTCAGAATACCGCCTCACAGATACGCAGTATTTT. This chain connects TRBV7-3 to TRBJ2-3; D gene unclear. V gave up 8 bases and J gave up 2 bases, with 14 bases separating them. CDR3 length: 14 amino acids. Germline assignment: CDR1 SGHTA and CDR2 FQGTGA.

This clonotype was picked up a small number of times. CDR3 sequence (DNA): TGTGCCAGTAGTATTGGGGACGGGGGCTACGAGCAGTACTTC. Translation: CASSIGDGGYEQYF. This chain uses TRBV19 with TRBJ2-7; D might be TRBD2 (6 bases). This CDR3 is 14 amino acids long. The germline gives CDR1 LNHDA, CDR2 SQIVND (reference sequence). Between the trimmed V and J ends, which lost 3 bases and 3 bases, there was a span of 12 bases.

Many counts were recorded for this clonotype. V gene TRBV11-2 combines with J gene TRBJ2-5; TRBD2 might be the D (7 bases). CDR3 size: 16 residues. The V gene's germline CDR1 is SGHAT and CDR2 FQNNGV. V was shortened by 3 bases and J by 1 base, with 15 bases between the two germline ends. The CDR3 DNA reads as TGTGCCAGCAGCTTTTTGGGGGGGCTCGTCCAAGAGACCCAGTACTTC. Protein product: CASSFLGGLVQETQYF.